Reported below is one T cell receptor (beta chain). This clone turned up a few times. It lacks a known antigen. No base quality information exists; no much larger clone differs at one position. For deep sequencing, PBMC libraries mostly used roughly 470 ng of input genomic DNA, with six replicates for each sample. TCRbeta libraries were prepared with the immunoSEQ hsTCRbeta kit according to the manufacturer's instructions. The completed libraries were mixed into a single pool at 3 nM, then sequenced with an Illumina NovaSeq 6000 S4 flow cell. Regarding the original processing steps: The immunoSEQ Analyzer was used for raw data preprocessing and quality control. The analysis was restricted to productive rearrangements, with each unique CDR3 amino acid sequence defining a clonotype. Using the R package tcR, the researchers computed the Gini-Simpson index as their estimate of repertoire clonality. Student's t test was used to compare Gini indices, while Pearson correlation assessed associations with tumor size change. Held by TCRdb, this immuneACCESS table contains in-frame sequences only and omits some clones. Under half of the omission traces to an unresolved V gene where checked; the cause of the rest is unknown. The V and J calls and clone size were taken over from that table, and D and trimming were inferred from the DNA. For this sample the table gives 15,000 to 20,000 clones, of which 55% to 80% were detected only once. Around 2.8% of the sample belongs to the ten largest clones.

Sample time point, as interpreted from the label and publication: before neoadjuvant nivolumab. The patients had newly diagnosed stage II-IVA oral cavity squamous cell carcinoma and had not received any prior systemic or radiation treatment. The cohort was composed of patients with HPV-negative, locally advanced oral cavity squamous cell carcinoma. No culture maintenance or expansion was done, as the peripheral blood mononuclear cells went straight to analysis. Samples came from a longitudinal correlative study of a single-arm phase II trial of neoadjuvant nivolumab in oral cavity squamous cell carcinoma. Genomic DNA-based TCRbeta sequencing was performed on subject-matched pre- and post-treatment PBMCs and tumors from three responders and three non-responders. Peripheral blood mononuclear cells were collected before nivolumab treatment and again after treatment, at the time of surgery. The Maxwell RSC DNA from Cells kit was used to isolate genomic DNA from PBMCs.

This sample stems from a study of neoadjuvant anti-PD-1 for oral cavity cancer (dated by TCRdb to the early 2020s). About the study as a whole: Before undergoing curative-intent surgical resection, most patients got three to four biweekly nivolumab doses at 3 mg/kg. For patients who did not progress, a fourth nivolumab dose was given around day 43, followed by definitive surgical resection on days 50-56. The parent correlative cohort had more than 10 patients and a response rate of 30% to 35%. Under RECIST 1.1, a patient counted as a responder if showing complete response, partial response or stable disease, and as a non-responder if showing progression. Study-level results and caveats: Only three patients per response group were included in the TCR analyses, and the authors called for validation in larger cohorts. Higher pretreatment blood Treg/Th17 ratios correlated with higher pretreatment blood TCRbeta clonality and lower post-treatment tumor TCRbeta clonality. After neoadjuvant nivolumab, T cell clonality (Gini index) in PBMCs was significantly higher in non-responders than in responders.

In the germline V gene, CDR1 corresponds to MRHNA and CDR2 to SNTAGT. Relative to germline, V is 2 bases shorter and J is 7 bases shorter, with 8 bases between their ends. Inclusive of the bounding cysteine and phenylalanine, the CDR3 is 13 residues long. Here the CDR3 DNA is all that survives: 39 bases in frame from base 1. The sequence links TRBV6-4 to TRBJ1-4, with an unclear D gene assignment. The TCR comes from a person aged 35-79 years with oral cavity squamous cell carcinoma. This specimen was PBMCs, taken before nivolumab (anti-PD-1) treatment. The bases read TGTGCCAGCAGTGACAGGGATCTTGAAAAACTGTTTTTT. The encoded protein is CASSDRDLEKLFF.